Listed below are T cell receptor beta chains from one sample, sequenced in a study of blood T cell repertoires in COVID-19. TCRdb's copy holds only in-frame clones and misses some; the assay was immunoSEQ multiplex PCR. The sample has tens of thousands of clones; 85% to 95% are singletons. The sequencing input was peripheral blood. These TCRs come from a human donor in a cohort sampled during active COVID-19. Each CDR3 is given without its conserved first and last residue. The order of the fields is V gene, CDR3 protein.

V gene: TRBV6-5; CDR3 protein: ATAGLAAGDTQY
V gene: TRBV9; CDR3 protein: ASSVGWGQGTGELF
V gene: TRBV6-4; CDR3 protein: ASSGGQGRSNEKLF
V gene: TRBV21-1; CDR3 protein: ASRGQGETYEQY
V gene: TRBV6-5; CDR3 protein: ASSNGRDFKQY
V gene: TRBV29-1; CDR3 protein: SVQDRGRNTIY
V gene: TRBV5-4; CDR3 protein: ASSPRGGSEDTQY
V gene: TRBV7-9; CDR3 protein: ASSAEKLTSGNEQF
V gene: TRBV28; CDR3 protein: ASSEGGTNEKLF
V gene: TRBV7-6; CDR3 protein: ASSSSAGGHQETQY
V gene: TRBV11-2; CDR3 protein: ASSLTGGNSPLH
V gene: TRBV12-2; CDR3 protein: ASRLGRHRSYEQY
V gene: TRBV7-2; CDR3 protein: ASSVGRVQYNEQF
V gene: TRBV5-1; CDR3 protein: ASSPSSGSLTGELF
V gene: TRBV18; CDR3 protein: ASSPTRTGRYIQY
V gene: TRBV7-3; CDR3 protein: ASSPLAGAVDTQY
V gene: TRBV28; CDR3 protein: ASILGSGVIDSPLH
V gene: TRBV5-1; CDR3 protein: ASSLGGQETQY
V gene: TRBV2; CDR3 protein: ASSVTGGGQPQH
V gene: TRBV6-5; CDR3 protein: ASGRQASNQPQH
V gene: TRBV6-5; CDR3 protein: ASRLNRRSEAGYT
V gene: TRBV3-1/TRBV3-2; CDR3 protein: ASSQSVSGNTIY
V gene: TRBV5-1; CDR3 protein: ASSSVGVSTDTQY
V gene: TRBV21-1; CDR3 protein: ASSPSRGDRTDTQY
V gene: TRBV5-1; CDR3 protein: ASSFTPGQPNEKLF
V gene: TRBV10-3; CDR3 protein: AISESSFPYEQY
V gene: TRBV28; CDR3 protein: ASSSGQTNTGELF
V gene: TRBV18; CDR3 protein: ASSLHRGSYNSPLH
V gene: TRBV27; CDR3 protein: ASRAGVGLGELF
V gene: TRBV12-2; CDR3 protein: ASRLAGQDSNQPQH
V gene: TRBV10-3; CDR3 protein: ATLPSGSFPYEQY
V gene: TRBV7-9; CDR3 protein: ASSLRTGAGELF
V gene: TRBV5-1; CDR3 protein: ASSGAVAGTDTQY
V gene: TRBV4-1; CDR3 protein: ASSQDSTANYGYT
V gene: TRBV2; CDR3 protein: ASSDPGQSSGANVLT
V gene: TRBV6-1; CDR3 protein: ASSESGTAYSNQPQH
V gene: TRBV2; CDR3 protein: ASERAGEQY
V gene: TRBV19; CDR3 protein: ASTPAGEGSETQY
V gene: TRBV30; CDR3 protein: AWSVGTGGAEGYT
V gene: TRBV14; CDR3 protein: ASSDGGDYSPLH
V gene: TRBV30; CDR3 protein: AWSGRETDTQY
V gene: TRBV18; CDR3 protein: ASSRQREGKAEQY
V gene: TRBV5-4; CDR3 protein: ASSLGSGQGRTNSPLH
V gene: TRBV5-1; CDR3 protein: ASSSGTGDYNEQF
V gene: TRBV5-1; CDR3 protein: ASSRSQGVRETQY
V gene: TRBV11-2; CDR3 protein: ASSPDDRGRPTTGELF
V gene: TRBV12-3/TRBV12-4; CDR3 protein: ASSLGPPETQY
V gene: TRBV18; CDR3 protein: ASSPSRDRYEQF